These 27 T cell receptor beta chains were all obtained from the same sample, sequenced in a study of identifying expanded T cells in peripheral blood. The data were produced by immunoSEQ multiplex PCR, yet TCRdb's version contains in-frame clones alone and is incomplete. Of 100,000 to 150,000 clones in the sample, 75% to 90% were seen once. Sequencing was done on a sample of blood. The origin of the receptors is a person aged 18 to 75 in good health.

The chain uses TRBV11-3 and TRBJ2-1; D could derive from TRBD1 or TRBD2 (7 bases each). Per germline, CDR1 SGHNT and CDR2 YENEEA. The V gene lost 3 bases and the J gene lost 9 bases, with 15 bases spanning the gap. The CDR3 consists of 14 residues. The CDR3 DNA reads TGTGCCAGCAGCTTCGCAGGGGGGGGCAGTGAGCAGTTCTTC. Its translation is CASSFAGGGSEQFF. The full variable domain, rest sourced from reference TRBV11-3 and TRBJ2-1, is EAGVVQSPRYKIIEKKQPVAFWCNPISGHNTLYWYLQNLGQGPELLIRYENEEAVDDSQLPKDRFSAERLKGVDSTLKIQPAELGDSAVYLCASSFAGGGSEQFFGPGTRLTVL.

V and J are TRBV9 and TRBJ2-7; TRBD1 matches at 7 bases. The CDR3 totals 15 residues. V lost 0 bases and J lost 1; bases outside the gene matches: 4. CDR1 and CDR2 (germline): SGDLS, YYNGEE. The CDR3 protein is CASSVATGQSYEQYF. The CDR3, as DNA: TGTGCCAGCAGCGTAGCTACGGGACAGTCCTACGAGCAGTACTTC.

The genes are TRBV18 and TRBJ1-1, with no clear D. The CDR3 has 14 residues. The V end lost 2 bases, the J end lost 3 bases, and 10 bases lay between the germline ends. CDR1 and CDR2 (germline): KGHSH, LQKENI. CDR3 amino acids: CASSPGGKYTEAFF. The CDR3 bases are TGTGCCAGCTCACCAGGCGGGAAATACACTGAAGCTTTCTTT. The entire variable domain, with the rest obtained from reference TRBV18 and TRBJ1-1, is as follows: NAGVMQNPRHLVRRRGQEARLRCSPMKGHSHVYWYRQLPEEGLKFMVYLQKENIIDESGMPKERFSAEFPKEGPSILRIQQVVRGDSAAYFCASSPGGKYTEAFFGQGTRLTVV.

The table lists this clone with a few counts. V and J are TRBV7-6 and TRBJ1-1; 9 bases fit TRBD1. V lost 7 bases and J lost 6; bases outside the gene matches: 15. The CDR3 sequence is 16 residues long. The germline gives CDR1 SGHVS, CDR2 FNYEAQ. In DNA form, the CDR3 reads TGTGCCAGCACCCTAACAGGGACAGGGTATGGCGCTGAAGCTTTCTTT. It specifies CASTLTGTGYGAEAFF.

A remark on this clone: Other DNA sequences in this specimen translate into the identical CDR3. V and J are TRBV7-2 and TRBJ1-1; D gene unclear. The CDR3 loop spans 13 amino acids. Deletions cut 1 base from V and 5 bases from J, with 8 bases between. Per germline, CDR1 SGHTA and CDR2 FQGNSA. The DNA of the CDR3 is TGTGCCAGCAGCTTAGGTGGGTTGACTGAAGCTTTCTTT. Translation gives CASSLGGLTEAFF.

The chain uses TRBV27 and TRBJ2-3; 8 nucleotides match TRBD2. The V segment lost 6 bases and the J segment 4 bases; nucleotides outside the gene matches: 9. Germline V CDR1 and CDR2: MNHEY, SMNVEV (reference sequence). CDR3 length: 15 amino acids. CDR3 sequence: CASRSFGGASDTQYF. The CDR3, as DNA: TGTGCCAGCAGGTCGTTCGGGGGGGCCTCAGATACGCAGTATTTT.

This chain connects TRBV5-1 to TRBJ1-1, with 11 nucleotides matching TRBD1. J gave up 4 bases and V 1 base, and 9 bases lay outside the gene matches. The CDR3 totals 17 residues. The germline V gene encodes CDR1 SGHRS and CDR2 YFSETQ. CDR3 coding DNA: TGCGCCAGCAGCTTGTGGCCACCAGGGACAGGGGGCACTGAAGCTTTCTTT. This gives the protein CASSLWPPGTGGTEAFF.

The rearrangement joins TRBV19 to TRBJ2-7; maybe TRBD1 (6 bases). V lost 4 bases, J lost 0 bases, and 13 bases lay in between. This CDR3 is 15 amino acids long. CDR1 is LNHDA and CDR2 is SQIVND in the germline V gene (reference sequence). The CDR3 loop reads CASSTKQDSSYEQYF. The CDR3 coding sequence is TGTGCCAGTAGTACTAAACAGGACAGCTCCTACGAGCAGTACTTC.

The CDR3 spells CASSPMGQVQGEQYF. Written as DNA, the CDR3 is TGTGCCAGCTCACCAATGGGACAGGTCCAAGGCGAGCAGTACTTC. The rearrangement uses TRBV18 and TRBJ2-7, with 8 nucleotides matching TRBD1. CDR3 length: 15 residues. Germline-derived CDR1 and CDR2 are KGHSH and LQKENI. With V trimmed by 2 bases and J by 6 bases, 9 bases remained unmatched.

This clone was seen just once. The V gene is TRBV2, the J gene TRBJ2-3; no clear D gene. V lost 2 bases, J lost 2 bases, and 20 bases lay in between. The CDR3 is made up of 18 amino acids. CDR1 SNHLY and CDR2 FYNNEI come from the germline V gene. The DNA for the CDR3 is TGTGCCAGCAGTGAAACCTGGACCGACCTATCCCTCACAGATACGCAGTATTTT. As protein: CASSETWTDLSLTDTQYF.

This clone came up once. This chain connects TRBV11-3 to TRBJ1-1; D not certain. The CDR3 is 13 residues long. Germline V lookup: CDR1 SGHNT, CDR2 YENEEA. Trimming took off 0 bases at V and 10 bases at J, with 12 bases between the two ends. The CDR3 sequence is CASSLELGGRAFF. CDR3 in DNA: TGTGCCAGCAGCTTAGAACTCGGCGGGCGAGCTTTCTTT. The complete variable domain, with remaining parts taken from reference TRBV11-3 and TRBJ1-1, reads EAGVVQSPRYKIIEKKQPVAFWCNPISGHNTLYWYLQNLGQGPELLIRYENEEAVDDSQLPKDRFSAERLKGVDSTLKIQPAELGDSAVYLCASSLELGGRAFFGQGTRLTVV.

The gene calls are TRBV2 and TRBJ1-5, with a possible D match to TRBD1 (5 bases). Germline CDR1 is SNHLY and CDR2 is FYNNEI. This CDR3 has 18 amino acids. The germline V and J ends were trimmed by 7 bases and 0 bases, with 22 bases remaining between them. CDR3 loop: CASKRASDIFYSNQPQHF. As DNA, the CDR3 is TGTGCCAGCAAAAGGGCTTCGGACATATTTTATAGCAATCAGCCCCAGCATTTT.

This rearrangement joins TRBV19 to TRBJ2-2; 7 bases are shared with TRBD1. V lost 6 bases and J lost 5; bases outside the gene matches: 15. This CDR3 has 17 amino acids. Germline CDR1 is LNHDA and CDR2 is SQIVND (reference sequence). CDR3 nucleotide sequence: TGTGCCAGTAGGGGCAGGGGGTCTATTATCGTGACCGGGGAGCTGTTTTTT. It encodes CASRGRGSIIVTGELFF.

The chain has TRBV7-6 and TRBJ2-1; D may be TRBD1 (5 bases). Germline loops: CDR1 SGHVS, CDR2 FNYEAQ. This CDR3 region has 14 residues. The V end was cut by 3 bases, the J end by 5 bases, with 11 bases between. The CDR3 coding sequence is TGTGCCAGCAGCTTCGCAGGGATTAACAATGAGCAGTTCTTC. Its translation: CASSFAGINNEQFF.

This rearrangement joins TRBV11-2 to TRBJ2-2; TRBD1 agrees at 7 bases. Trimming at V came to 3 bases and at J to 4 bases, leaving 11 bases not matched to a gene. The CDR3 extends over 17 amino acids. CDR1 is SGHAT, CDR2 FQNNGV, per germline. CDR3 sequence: CASSLGFEGAGTGELFF. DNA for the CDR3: TGTGCCAGCAGCTTGGGTTTCGAGGGGGCCGGCACCGGGGAGCTGTTTTTT. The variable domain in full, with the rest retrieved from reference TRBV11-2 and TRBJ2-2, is EAGVAQSPRYKIIEKRQSVAFWCNPISGHATLYWYQQILGQGPKLLIQFQNNGVVDDSQLPKDRFSAERLKGVDSTLKIQPAKLEDSAVYLCASSLGFEGAGTGELFFGEGSRLTVL.

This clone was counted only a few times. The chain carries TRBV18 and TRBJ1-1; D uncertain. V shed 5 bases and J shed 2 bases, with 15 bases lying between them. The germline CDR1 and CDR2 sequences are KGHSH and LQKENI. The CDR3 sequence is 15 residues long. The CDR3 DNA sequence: TGTGCCAGCTCAAGGGAGGCGGGCCGAAACACTGAAGCTTTCTTT. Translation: CASSREAGRNTEAFF.

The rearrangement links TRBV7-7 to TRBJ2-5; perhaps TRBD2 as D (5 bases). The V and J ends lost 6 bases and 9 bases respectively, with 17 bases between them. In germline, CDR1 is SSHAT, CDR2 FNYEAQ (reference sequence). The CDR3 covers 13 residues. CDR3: CASSMTAAEAQYF. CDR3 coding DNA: TGTGCCAGCAGTATGACCGCGGCGGAGGCCCAGTACTTC.

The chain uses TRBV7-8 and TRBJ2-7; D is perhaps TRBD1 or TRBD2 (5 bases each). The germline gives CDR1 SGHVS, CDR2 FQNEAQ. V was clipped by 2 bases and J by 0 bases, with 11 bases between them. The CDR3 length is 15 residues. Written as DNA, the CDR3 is TGTGCCAGCAGCTTAAGGGGACCAAGCTCCTACGAGCAGTACTTC. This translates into CASSLRGPSSYEQYF.

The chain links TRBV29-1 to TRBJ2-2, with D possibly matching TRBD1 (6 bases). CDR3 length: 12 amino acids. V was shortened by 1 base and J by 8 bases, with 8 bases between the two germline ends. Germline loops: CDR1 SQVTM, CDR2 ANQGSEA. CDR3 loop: CSVEGGTGELFF. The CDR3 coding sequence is TGCAGCGTTGAAGGGGGGACAGGGGAGCTGTTTTTT.

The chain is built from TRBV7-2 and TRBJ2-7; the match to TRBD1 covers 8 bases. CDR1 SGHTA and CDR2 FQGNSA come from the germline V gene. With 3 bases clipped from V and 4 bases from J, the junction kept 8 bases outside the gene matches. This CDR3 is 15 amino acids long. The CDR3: CASSFRGREIYEQYF. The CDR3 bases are TGTGCCAGCAGCTTCAGGGGGCGCGAGATATACGAGCAGTACTTC.

The CDR3: CAISEGRAGSPLHF. In DNA form, the CDR3 reads TGTGCCATCAGTGAGGGCCGAGCGGGTTCACCCCTCCACTTT. This chain joins TRBV10-3 and TRBJ1-6; no firm D call. From germline, CDR1 is ENHRY and CDR2 SYGVKD. The CDR3 consists of 14 residues. V lost 2 bases and J lost 9, with 11 bases in between.

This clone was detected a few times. CDR3 coding DNA: TGTGCCAGCAGCCCTGGACGGGGTAATAATTCACCCCTCCACTTT. Translation: CASSPGRGNNSPLHF. The chain employs TRBV7-2 and TRBJ1-6; D gene uncertain. Germline CDR1 and CDR2: SGHTA and FQGNSA. The V end was cut by 5 bases, the J end by 5 bases, with 13 bases between. This CDR3 is 15 amino acids long.

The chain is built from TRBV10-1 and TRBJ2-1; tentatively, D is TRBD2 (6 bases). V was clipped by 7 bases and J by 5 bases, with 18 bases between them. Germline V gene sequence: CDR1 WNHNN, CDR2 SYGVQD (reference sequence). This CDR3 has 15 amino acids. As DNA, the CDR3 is TGCGCCAGCAACTCACCAAAAGCGGGCCACAATGAGCAGTTCTTC. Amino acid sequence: CASNSPKAGHNEQFF.

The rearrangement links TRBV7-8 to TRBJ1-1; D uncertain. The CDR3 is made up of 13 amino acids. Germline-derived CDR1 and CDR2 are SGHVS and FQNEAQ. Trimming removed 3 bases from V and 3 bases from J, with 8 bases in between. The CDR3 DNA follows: TGTGCCAGCAGCTTTAGTGGGGACACTGAAGCTTTCTTT. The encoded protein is CASSFSGDTEAFF.

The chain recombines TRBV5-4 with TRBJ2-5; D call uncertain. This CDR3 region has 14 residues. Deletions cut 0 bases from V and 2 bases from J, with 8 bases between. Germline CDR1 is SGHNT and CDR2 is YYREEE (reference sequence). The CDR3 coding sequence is TGTGCCAGCAGCTTGGAACCCACTCAAGAGACCCAGTACTTC. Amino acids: CASSLEPTQETQYF.

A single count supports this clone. CDR3 nucleotides: TGCGCCAGCAGCACCTTGGTGGGGGACAGGGCCTGGTCTAGGTCCTACAATGAGCAGTTCTTC. Translation gives CASSTLVGDRAWSRSYNEQFF. This chain joins TRBV5-1 and TRBJ2-1, with 9 bases aligning to TRBD1. Germline V gene lookup returns CDR1 SGHRS and CDR2 YFSETQ. This CDR3 contains 21 residues. The V gene end was trimmed by 4 bases and the J gene end by 1 base; junction bases not matched to a gene: 21. The variable domain in full, completed from reference TRBV5-1 and TRBJ2-1, reads KAGVTQTPRYLIKTRGQQVTLSCSPISGHRSVSWYQQTPGQGLQFLFEYFSETQRNKGNFPGRFSGRQFSNSRSEMNVSTLELGDSALYLCASSTLVGDRAWSRSYNEQFFGPGTRLTVL.

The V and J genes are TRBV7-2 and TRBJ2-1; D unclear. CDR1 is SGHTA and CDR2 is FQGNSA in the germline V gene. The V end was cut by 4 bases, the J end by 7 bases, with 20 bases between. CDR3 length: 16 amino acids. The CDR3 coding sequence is TGTGCCAGCAGCTGGCTCCCCCCGATCAGGATAAATGAGCAGTTCTTC. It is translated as CASSWLPPIRINEQFF.